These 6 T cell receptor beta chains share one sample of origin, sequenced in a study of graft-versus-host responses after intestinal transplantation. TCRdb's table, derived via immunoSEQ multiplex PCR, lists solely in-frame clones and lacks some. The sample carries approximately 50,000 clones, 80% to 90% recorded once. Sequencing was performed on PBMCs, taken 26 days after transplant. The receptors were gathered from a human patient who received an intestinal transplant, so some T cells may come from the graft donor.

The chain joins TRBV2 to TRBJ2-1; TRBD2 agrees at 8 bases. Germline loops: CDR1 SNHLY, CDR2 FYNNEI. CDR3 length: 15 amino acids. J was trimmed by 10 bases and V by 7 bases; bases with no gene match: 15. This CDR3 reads CASIDLGGGSGEQFF. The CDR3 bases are TGTGCCAGCATTGACTTGGGCGGGGGGTCCGGAGAGCAGTTCTTC.

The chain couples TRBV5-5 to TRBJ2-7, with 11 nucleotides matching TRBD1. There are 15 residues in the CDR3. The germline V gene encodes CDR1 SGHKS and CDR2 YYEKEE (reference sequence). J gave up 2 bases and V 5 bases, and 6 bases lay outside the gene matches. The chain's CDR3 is CASRPGQGAPYEQYF. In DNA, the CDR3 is TGTGCCAGCAGACCCGGACAGGGGGCCCCCTACGAGCAGTACTTC.

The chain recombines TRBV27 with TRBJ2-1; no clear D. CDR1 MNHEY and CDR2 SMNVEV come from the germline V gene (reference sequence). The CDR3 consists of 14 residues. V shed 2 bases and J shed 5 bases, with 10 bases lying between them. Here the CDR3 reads CASSLRTVNNEQFF. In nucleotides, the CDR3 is TGTGCCAGCAGTTTAAGAACGGTAAACAATGAGCAGTTCTTC.

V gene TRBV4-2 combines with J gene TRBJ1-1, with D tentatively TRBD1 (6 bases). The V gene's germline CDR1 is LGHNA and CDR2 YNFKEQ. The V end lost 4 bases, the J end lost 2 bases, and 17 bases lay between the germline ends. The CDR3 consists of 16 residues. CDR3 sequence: CASSRTIGGANTEAFF. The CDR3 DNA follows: TGTGCCAGCAGCCGGACCATCGGGGGGGCAAACACTGAAGCTTTCTTT.

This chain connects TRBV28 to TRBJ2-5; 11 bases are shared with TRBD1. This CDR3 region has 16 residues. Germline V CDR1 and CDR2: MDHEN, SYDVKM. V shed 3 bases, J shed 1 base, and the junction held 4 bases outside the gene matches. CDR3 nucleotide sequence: TGTGCCAGCAGTTTCGGCGGGACAGGGGGCCAAGAGACCCAGTACTTC. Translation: CASSFGGTGGQETQYF.

CDR3 residues: CASSFSRAYEQYF. The CDR3 DNA follows: TGTGCCAGCAGCTTTAGCCGCGCTTACGAGCAGTACTTC. J is TRBJ2-7 and V is TRBV7-2; no reliable D call. Germline V CDR1 and CDR2: SGHTA, FQGNSA. V was clipped by 3 bases and J by 4 bases, with 10 bases between them. The CDR3 sequence is 13 residues long.